In this sample, the clone carrying this TCR beta chain turned up many times. V lost 4 bases to trimming and J lost 0 bases, with 11 bases between them. Germline CDR1 and CDR2: SGHDT and YYEEEE. This CDR3 spans 16 amino acids. Unique molecular identifiers were incorporated into the prepared TCRbeta library. TCRdb itself ran the PCR reads through MiXCR, one entry per CDR3 protein. The table lists under 300,000 distinct CDR3 sequences, approximately 9.8% of them singletons. The sample is drawn from a study of T-cell reconstitution after alpha-beta-depleted transplantation in children. This receptor was identified in a human donor who donated a stem cell graft to a child with SCID. V is TRBV5-6 and J is TRBJ1-6; D is uncertain. The source material was PBMCs from the stem cell graft donor, sampled from the stem cell graft. CDR3 DNA: TGTGCCAGCAGCGGATGGGTTAGCTCCTATAATTCACCCCTCCACTTT. Translation: CASSGWVSSYNSPLHF.